The 22 T cell receptor beta chains below all came from one sample that was sequenced in a study of blood T cell repertoires in COVID-19. Sequencing used immunoSEQ multiplex PCR; TCRdb keeps in-frame clones, though not all of them. The data contain 200,000 to 300,000 clones, about nine tenths of them seen just once; the ten biggest clones take up around 1.5%. The sequencing sample was made of peripheral blood. These receptors came from a woman in her sixties who had recovered from COVID-19.

The chain uses TRBV2 and TRBJ1-1; no clear D. The CDR3 runs 14 residues. The germline V gene encodes CDR1 SNHLY and CDR2 FYNNEI. The germline V and J ends were trimmed by 2 bases and 3 bases, with 10 bases remaining between them. CDR3 residues: CASSELRTDTEAFF. CDR3 DNA sequence: TGTGCCAGCAGTGAACTCCGCACAGACACTGAAGCTTTCTTT.

The chain combines TRBV5-1 with TRBJ1-2; D gene ambiguous. V lost 0 bases to trimming and J lost 0 bases, with 6 bases between them. CDR3 length equals 14 residues. CDR1 is SGHRS, CDR2 YFSETQ, per germline. CDR3 protein: CASSLAGSNYGYTF. CDR3 nucleotides: TGCGCCAGCAGCTTGGCGGGGTCTAACTATGGCTACACCTTC.

The J gene is TRBJ1-2, the V gene TRBV27, with TRBD1 identical over 7 bases. Trimming removed 3 bases from V and 5 bases from J; junction bases left unmatched: 12. The germline V gene encodes CDR1 MNHEY and CDR2 SMNVEV (reference sequence). This CDR3 has 16 amino acids. The DNA of the CDR3 is TGTGCCAGCAGTTTTTTCGCGGGACAGAATATTTATGGCTACACCTTC. Protein: CASSFFAGQNIYGYTF.

This clone was detected a few times. CDR3 sequence (DNA): TGTGCCAGCAGTCCGAAGGACTGGGGAGAGACCCAGTACTTC. Its protein product is CASSPKDWGETQYF. The rearrangement uses TRBV28 and TRBJ2-5; D is possibly TRBD2 (5 bases). Trimming pared 5 bases from V and 4 bases from J, leaving 14 bases between. This CDR3 comprises 14 residues. Germline CDR1 and CDR2: MDHEN and SYDVKM.

The genes are TRBV2 and TRBJ2-1; the D is unclear. Trimming removed 7 bases at V and 0 bases at J, with 7 bases between. This CDR3 is built from 13 residues. The germline V gene encodes CDR1 SNHLY and CDR2 FYNNEI. CDR3 residues: CASTTSSYNEQFF. For the CDR3, the DNA is TGTGCCAGCACCACCAGCTCCTACAATGAGCAGTTCTTC.

The chain couples TRBV11-1 to TRBJ1-6; TRBD1 aligns across 7 bases. This CDR3 comprises 16 residues. CDR1 and CDR2 (germline): SGHAT, FQDESV (reference sequence). Trimming at V came to 5 bases and at J to 8 bases, leaving 12 bases not matched to a gene. This CDR3 is CASSHVPGQRHSPLHF. CDR3 nucleotide sequence: TGTGCCAGCAGCCACGTCCCGGGACAGCGACATTCACCCCTCCACTTT.

The chain combines TRBV28 with TRBJ1-3; D is possibly TRBD1 (6 bases). The V and J ends lost 5 bases and 4 bases respectively, with 18 bases between them. The germline V gene has CDR1 MDHEN and CDR2 SYDVKM. This CDR3 is 16 amino acids long. The CDR3 bases are TGTGCCAGCAGTCCGCCGGCGGGGGCATTCGGAAACACCATATATTTT. Residues: CASSPPAGAFGNTIYF.

The genes are TRBV3-1 (or the pseudogene TRBV3-2) and TRBJ2-3; D possibly corresponds to TRBD1 (6 bases). The CDR3 length is 19 residues. Per the germline V gene, CDR1 is LGHDT and CDR2 is YNNKEL (reference sequence). Trimming left V 1 base short and J 1 base short, with 21 bases between. The DNA for the CDR3 is TGTGCCAGCAGCCAAGTAACAAGGGGGAGTGGGTTGGGCACAGATACGCAGTATTTT. This encodes CASSQVTRGSGLGTDTQYF.

This clone was seen a single time. As DNA, the CDR3 is TGCAGCGTTCACGGACTAGCCGGTAGTGAGACCCAGTACTTC. Amino acid sequence: CSVHGLAGSETQYF. This chain uses TRBV29-1 with TRBJ2-5; 8 positions agree with TRBD2. There are 14 residues in the CDR3. CDR1 and CDR2 from the germline V gene are SQVTM and ANQGSEA. The V segment lost 5 bases and the J segment 5 bases; nucleotides outside the gene matches: 10.

This clone was found a few times. V gene TRBV20-1 combines with J gene TRBJ1-5, with no clear D. The CDR3 runs 14 residues. Germline CDR1 DFQATT, CDR2 SNEGSKA (reference sequence). V lost 3 bases and J 8 bases, leaving 17 bases between the germline ends. For the CDR3, the DNA is TGCAGTGCTAGTGTGGGGTGGAGCGGAGAGCCCCAGCATTTT. It is translated as CSASVGWSGEPQHF.

V is TRBV9 and J is TRBJ2-2; weak D call: TRBD2 (5 bases). Deletions cut 6 bases from V and 2 bases from J, with 14 bases between. This CDR3 is 15 amino acids long. The V gene's germline CDR1 is SGDLS and CDR2 YYNGEE. CDR3 coding DNA: TGTGCCAGCACCCTCCGGGGAGTCAACACCGGGGAGCTGTTTTTT. Its protein product is CASTLRGVNTGELFF. Full variable domain (missing parts from reference TRBV9 and TRBJ2-2): DSGVTQTPKHLITATGQRVTLRCSPRSGDLSVYWYQQSLDQGLQFLIQYYNGEERAKGNILERFSAQQFPDLHSELNLSSLELGDSALYFCASTLRGVNTGELFFGEGSRLTVL.

The chain combines TRBV7-9 with TRBJ2-2; 7 positions match TRBD2. After removal of 5 bases from V and 7 bases from J, the junction contained 7 bases not matched to a gene. The CDR3 has 14 residues. CDR1 and CDR2 (germline): SEHNR, FQNEAQ (reference sequence). CDR3 sequence reads: CASSPDPGGGELFF. The CDR3 nucleotides are TGTGCCAGCAGCCCGGACCCGGGGGGCGGGGAGCTGTTTTTT.

The sample holds one count of this clone. V is TRBV7-2 and J is TRBJ1-2; 8 bases are a match to TRBD1. The germline V gene encodes CDR1 SGHTA and CDR2 FQGNSA. CDR3 length: 15 amino acids. Trimming at V came to 5 bases and at J to 0 bases, leaving 5 bases not matched to a gene. CDR3 protein: CASSMSTGANYGYTF. CDR3 DNA sequence: TGTGCCAGCAGCATGTCGACAGGGGCTAACTATGGCTACACCTTC. Full variable domain (remainder filled in from reference TRBV7-2 and TRBJ1-2): GAGVSQSPSNKVTEKGKDVELRCDPISGHTALYWYRQSLGQGLEFLIYFQGNSAPDKSGLPSDRFSAERTGGSVSTLTIQRTQQEDSAVYLCASSMSTGANYGYTFGSGTRLTVV.

The rearrangement joins TRBV5-4 to TRBJ2-4, with TRBD2 identical over 14 bases. The CDR3 is 15 residues long. J gave up 8 bases and V 4 bases, and 5 bases lay outside the gene matches. Germline V gene lookup returns CDR1 SGHNT and CDR2 YYREEE (reference sequence). The CDR3 loop reads CASSRGGLAGDIQYF. The CDR3 bases are TGTGCCAGCAGCCGCGGGGGACTAGCGGGGGACATTCAGTACTTC.

CDR3 sequence (DNA): TGTGCCAGCAGTTACTCGGGGGGGAGGTCCGAGCAGCCCCAGCATTTT. This codes for CASSYSGGRSEQPQHF. The rearrangement links TRBV6-6 to TRBJ1-5; tentatively, D is TRBD1 (5 bases). The CDR3 extends over 16 amino acids. V was pared by 0 bases and J by 7 bases, with 16 bases between. CDR1 MNHNY and CDR2 SVGAGI come from the germline V gene (reference sequence).

This rearrangement joins TRBV13 to TRBJ2-7; no clear D gene. Germline CDR1 is PRHDT and CDR2 is FYEKMQ (reference sequence). The CDR3 runs 13 residues. The ends were cut back, 5 bases at V and 7 bases at J, with 15 bases in the middle. Here the CDR3 DNA reads TGTGCCAGCAGCCTCAGAGTTTCGAGGGAGCAGTACTTC. Translation gives CASSLRVSREQYF. Complete variable domain (other parts from reference TRBV13 and TRBJ2-7): AAGVIQSPRHLIKEKRETATLKCYPIPRHDTVYWYQQGPGQDPQFLISFYEKMQSDKGSIPDRFSAQQFSDYHSELNMSSLELGDSALYFCASSLRVSREQYFGPGTRLTVT.

The genes are TRBV14 and TRBJ1-2; 9 positions agree with TRBD1. The CDR3 totals 17 residues. Germline V CDR1 and CDR2: SGHDN, FVKESK. The trim removed 4 bases at V and 5 bases at J, leaving 14 bases unmatched. CDR3 DNA sequence: TGTGCCAGCAGCCCTCATACCACAGGGGGCGCGCGGTATGGCTACACCTTC. As protein: CASSPHTTGGARYGYTF.

The chain has TRBV5-3 and TRBJ2-1; D possibly corresponds to TRBD2 (6 bases). TRBV5-3 is placed among ORFs of uncertain function. Trimming left V 8 bases short and J 8 bases short, with 17 bases between. This CDR3 has 13 amino acids. The CDR3 DNA sequence: TGTGCCAGCCTCCCGTCGGGGGAACATGAGCAGTTCTTC. As protein: CASLPSGEHEQFF.

V gene TRBV5-5 combines with J gene TRBJ1-1, with D hard to call. The V and J ends lost 6 bases and 5 bases respectively, with 14 bases between them. Germline V gene lookup returns CDR1 SGHKS and CDR2 YYEKEE (reference sequence). The CDR3 covers 13 residues. The CDR3 sequence is CASNRGGRTEAFF. The DNA of the CDR3 is TGTGCCAGCAACCGAGGTGGGAGGACTGAAGCTTTCTTT.

The V gene is TRBV7-9, the J gene TRBJ2-7; TRBD2 is a possible D gene (5 bases). V lost 2 bases, J lost 6 bases, and 14 bases lay in between. The CDR3 sequence is 14 residues long. The germline CDR1 and CDR2 sequences are SEHNR and FQNEAQ (reference sequence). CDR3 bases: TGTGCCAGCAGCTTAAGAGGGAGAGGAGGCGAGCAGTACTTC. This gives the protein CASSLRGRGGEQYF.

This clone turned up a few times. V usage is TRBV5-4 and J usage is TRBJ2-2, with D hard to call. Trimming stripped 4 bases from V and 1 base from J, with 5 bases between. CDR1 and CDR2 from the germline V gene are SGHNT and YYREEE (reference sequence). The CDR3 covers 13 residues. The CDR3 region has the DNA TGTGCCAGCAGCATCATGAACACCGGGGAGCTGTTTTTT. Protein: CASSIMNTGELFF.

The chain recombines TRBV9 with TRBJ2-6, with 7 bases that match TRBD1. Trimming removed 3 bases from V and 2 bases from J; junction bases left unmatched: 8. This CDR3 has 17 amino acids. Germline CDR1 reads SGDLS; CDR2 reads YYNGEE. CDR3 nucleotides: TGTGCCAGCAGCGGGGAGTATGGGACAGCTGGGGCCAACGTCCTGACTTTC. Its translation: CASSGEYGTAGANVLTF.